These T cell receptor beta chains were read from a single sample in a study of patients and donors after allogeneic stem cell transplantation. TCRdb reprocessed the RT-PCR reads via MiXCR and lists one record per CDR3 protein. The sample records over 150,000 distinct CDR3 sequences, around two fifths being singletons. Sample: blood, either unsorted or a sorted T cell fraction (not recorded which). The receptors come from a human donor who was either an allogeneic HSCT recipient or a stem cell or donor lymphocyte infusion donor (not recorded which). It is not recorded whose cells these are; they may come from a transplant donor. Each CDR3 is given with its conserved first and last residue. The order of the fields is V gene, CDR3 protein.

>TRBV19
CASSIGLQGIIGSFKGAFF
>TRBV12-3/TRBV12-4
CASSFQRAGTLNTEAFF
>TRBV20-1
CSARDDRGAFSYEQYF
>TRBV12-3/TRBV12-4
CASSFWGAGAFF
>TRBV7-2
CASSRNRDLNYGYTF
>TRBV29-1
CSVPNRGRPGGNEQFF
>TRBV13
CASSSETSGRGKGYEQYF
>TRBV9
CASSAFPPADLLQNTEAFF
>TRBV28
CASSLPSSGSLTNTGELFF
>TRBV28
CASRGTSPASYNEQFF
>TRBV12-3/TRBV12-4
CASSLGLAGDRETQYF
>TRBV29-1
CSVEGLENEQFF
>TRBV9
CASSNGREASTDTQYF
>TRBV27
CASSAEAEPSSYNEQFF
>TRBV5-1
CASGGDSQETQYF
>TRBV12-5
CASLGPVNRVGAFF
>TRBV7-6
CASSPPRGQETQYF